The entry below describes one TCR beta chain. Reverse transcription of 0.5 to 1 ug RNA was carried out with random hexamers. One entry per CDR3 protein, called by TCRdb with MiXCR from the immunoSEQ multiplex PCR reads. The sample carries a few hundred thousand distinct CDR3 sequences, 95% recorded once. This sample is part of a study of CD8 T cells in Susac syndrome. Per the germline V gene, CDR1 is SGHAT and CDR2 is FQNNGV. CDR3 length: 13 residues. V lost 7 bases to trimming and J lost 6 bases; unmatched junction nucleotides: 9. CD8+ and CD4+ T cells circulating in blood were sequenced for TCR beta. The authors negatively isolated CD8+ and CD4+ T cells and FACS-enriched TEMRA cells.

The chain joins TRBV11-2 to TRBJ2-7, with 7 bases fitting TRBD1. Sequencing was carried out using CD4+ T cells from PBMCs. The clonotype originates from a human donor with multiple sclerosis. CDR3 amino acids: CASTLQGIGEQYF. CDR3 coding DNA: TGTGCCAGCACACTACAGGGGATTGGCGAGCAGTACTTC.